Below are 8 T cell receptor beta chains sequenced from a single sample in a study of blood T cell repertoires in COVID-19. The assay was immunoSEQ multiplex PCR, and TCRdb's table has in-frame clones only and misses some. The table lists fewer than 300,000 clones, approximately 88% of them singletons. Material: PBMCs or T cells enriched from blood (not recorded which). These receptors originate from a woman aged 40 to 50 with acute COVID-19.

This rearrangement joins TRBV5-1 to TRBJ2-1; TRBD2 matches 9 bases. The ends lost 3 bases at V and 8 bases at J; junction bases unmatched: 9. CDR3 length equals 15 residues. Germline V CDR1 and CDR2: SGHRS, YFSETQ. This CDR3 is CASSSVAGVMDEQFF. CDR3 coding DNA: TGCGCCAGCAGCTCCGTAGCGGGAGTTATGGATGAGCAGTTCTTC. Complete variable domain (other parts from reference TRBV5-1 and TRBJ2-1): KAGVTQTPRYLIKTRGQQVTLSCSPISGHRSVSWYQQTPGQGLQFLFEYFSETQRNKGNFPGRFSGRQFSNSRSEMNVSTLELGDSALYLCASSSVAGVMDEQFFGPGTRLTVL.

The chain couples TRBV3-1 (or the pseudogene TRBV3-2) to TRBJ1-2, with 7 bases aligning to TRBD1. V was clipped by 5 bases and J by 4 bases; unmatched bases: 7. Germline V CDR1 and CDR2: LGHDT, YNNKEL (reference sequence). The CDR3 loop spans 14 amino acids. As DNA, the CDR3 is TGTGCCAGCAGCGGATCCGGGACAGCCTATGGCTACACCTTC. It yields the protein CASSGSGTAYGYTF.

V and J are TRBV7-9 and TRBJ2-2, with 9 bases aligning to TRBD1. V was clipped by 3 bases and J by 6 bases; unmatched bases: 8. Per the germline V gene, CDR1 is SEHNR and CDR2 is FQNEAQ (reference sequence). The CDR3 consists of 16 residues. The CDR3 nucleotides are TGTGCCAGCAGCTTTCGGGGGGACAGGGTTGCCGGGGAGCTGTTTTTT. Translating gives CASSFRGDRVAGELFF.

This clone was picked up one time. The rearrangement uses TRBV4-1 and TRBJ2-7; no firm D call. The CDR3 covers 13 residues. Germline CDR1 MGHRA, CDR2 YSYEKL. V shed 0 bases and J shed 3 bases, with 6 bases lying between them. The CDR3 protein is CASSQEWSYEQYF. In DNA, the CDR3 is TGCGCCAGCAGCCAAGAGTGGAGCTACGAGCAGTACTTC.

The CDR3 DNA sequence: TGTGCCAGCAGCTTAGCGCAGGCCAGCTCTGGAAACACCATATATTTT. Translated: CASSLAQASSGNTIYF. The rearrangement uses TRBV7-9 and TRBJ1-3; D is undetermined. CDR1 and CDR2 from the germline V gene are SEHNR and FQNEAQ (reference sequence). This CDR3 has 16 amino acids. Trimming left V 0 bases short and J 0 bases short, with 9 bases between.

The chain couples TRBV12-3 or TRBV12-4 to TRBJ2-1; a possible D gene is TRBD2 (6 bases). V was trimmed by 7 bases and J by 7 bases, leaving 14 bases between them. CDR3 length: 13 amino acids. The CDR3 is CASKIADRNEQFF. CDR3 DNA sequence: TGTGCCAGCAAAATAGCGGACCGTAATGAGCAGTTCTTC.

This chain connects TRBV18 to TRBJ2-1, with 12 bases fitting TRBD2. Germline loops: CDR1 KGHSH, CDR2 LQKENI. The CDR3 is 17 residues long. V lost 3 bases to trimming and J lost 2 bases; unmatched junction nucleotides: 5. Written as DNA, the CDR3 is TGTGCCAGCTCACCTTCCGGGACTAGCGGGCCCTACAATGAGCAGTTCTTC. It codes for CASSPSGTSGPYNEQFF.

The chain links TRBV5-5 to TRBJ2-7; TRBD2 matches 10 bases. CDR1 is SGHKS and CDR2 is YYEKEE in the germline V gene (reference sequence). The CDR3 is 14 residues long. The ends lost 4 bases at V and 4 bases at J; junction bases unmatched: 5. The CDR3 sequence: CASSGLADTYEQYV. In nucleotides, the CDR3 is TGTGCCAGCAGCGGACTAGCGGACACTTACGAGCAGTACGTC.